Sequencing of this TCR beta chain was carried out in a study of T cell changes during pregnancy in multiple sclerosis. The V gene's germline CDR1 is SGHKS and CDR2 YYEKEE (reference sequence). The CDR3 loop spans 16 amino acids. The germline V and J ends were trimmed by 1 base and 0 bases, with 11 bases remaining between them. Sequencing used immunoSEQ multiplex PCR; TCRdb keeps in-frame clones, though not all of them. The sample lists tens of thousands of clones, approximately 90% occurring once. J is TRBJ1-3 and V is TRBV5-5; tentatively, D is TRBD1 (5 bases). The receptor was isolated from a female donor with multiple sclerosis, enrolled in a pregnancy study. The source material was CD8+ T cells from peripheral blood mononuclear cells, sampled before pregnancy. The CDR3 DNA is TGTGCCAGCAGCTTGCTGACGGGGGACTCTGGAAACACCATATATTTT. This encodes CASSLLTGDSGNTIYF.